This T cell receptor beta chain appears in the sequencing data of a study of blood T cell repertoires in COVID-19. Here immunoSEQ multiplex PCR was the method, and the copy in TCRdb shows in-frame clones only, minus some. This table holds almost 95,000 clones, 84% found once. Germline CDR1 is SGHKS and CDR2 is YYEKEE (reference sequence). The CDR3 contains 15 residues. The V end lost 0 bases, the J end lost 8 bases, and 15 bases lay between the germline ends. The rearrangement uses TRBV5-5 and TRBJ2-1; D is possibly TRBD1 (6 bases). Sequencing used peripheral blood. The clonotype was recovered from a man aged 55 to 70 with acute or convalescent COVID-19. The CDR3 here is CASSLERQVYDEQFF. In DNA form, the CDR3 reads TGTGCCAGCAGCTTGGAGAGACAGGTATACGATGAGCAGTTCTTC.